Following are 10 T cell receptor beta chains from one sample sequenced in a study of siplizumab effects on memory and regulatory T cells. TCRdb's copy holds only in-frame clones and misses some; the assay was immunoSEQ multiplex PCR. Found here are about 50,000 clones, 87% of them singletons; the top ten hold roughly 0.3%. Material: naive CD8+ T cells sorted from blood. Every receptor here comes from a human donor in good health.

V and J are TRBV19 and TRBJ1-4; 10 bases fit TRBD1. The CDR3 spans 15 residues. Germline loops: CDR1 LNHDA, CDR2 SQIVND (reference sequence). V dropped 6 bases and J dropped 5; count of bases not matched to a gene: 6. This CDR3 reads CASSLMGQGNEKLFF. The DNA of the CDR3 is TGTGCCAGTAGCCTGATGGGACAGGGGAATGAAAAACTGTTTTTT.

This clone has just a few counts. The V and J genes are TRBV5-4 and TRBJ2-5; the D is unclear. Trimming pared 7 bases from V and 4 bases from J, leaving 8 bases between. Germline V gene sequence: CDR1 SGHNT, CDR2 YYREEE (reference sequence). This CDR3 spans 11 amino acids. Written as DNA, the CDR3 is TGTGCCAGCTTCATGGGAGAGACCCAGTACTTC. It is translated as CASFMGETQYF.

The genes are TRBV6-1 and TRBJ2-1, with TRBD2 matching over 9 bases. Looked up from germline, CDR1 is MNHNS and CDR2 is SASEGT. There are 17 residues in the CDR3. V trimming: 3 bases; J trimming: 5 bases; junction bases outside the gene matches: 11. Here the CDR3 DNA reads TGTGCCAGCAGTGAGGGAAGCGGGAGGAACCCCGACAATGAGCAGTTCTTC. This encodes CASSEGSGRNPDNEQFF.

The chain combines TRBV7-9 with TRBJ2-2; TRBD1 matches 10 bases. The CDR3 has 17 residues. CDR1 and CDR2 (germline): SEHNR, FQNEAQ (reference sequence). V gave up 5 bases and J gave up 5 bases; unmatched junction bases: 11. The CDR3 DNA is TGTGCCAGCAGCCAAAGCTTCGGGACAGGGGTTACCGGGGAGCTGTTTTTT. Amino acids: CASSQSFGTGVTGELFF.

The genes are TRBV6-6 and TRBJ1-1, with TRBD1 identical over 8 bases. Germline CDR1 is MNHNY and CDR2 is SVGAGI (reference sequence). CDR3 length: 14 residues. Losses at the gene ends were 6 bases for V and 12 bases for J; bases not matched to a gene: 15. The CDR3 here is CASSTFRTGNESFF. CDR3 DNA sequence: TGTGCCAGCAGCACTTTCCGGACAGGGAATGAGTCTTTCTTT.

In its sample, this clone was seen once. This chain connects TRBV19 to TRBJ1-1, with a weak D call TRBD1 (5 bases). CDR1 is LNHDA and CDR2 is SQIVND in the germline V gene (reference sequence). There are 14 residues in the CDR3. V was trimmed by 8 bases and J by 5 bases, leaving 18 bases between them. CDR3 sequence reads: CASCLYGGMTEAFF. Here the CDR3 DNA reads TGTGCCAGTTGTTTATACGGGGGGATGACTGAAGCTTTCTTT.

CDR3 sequence reads: CASSEGGYRTGESYGYTF. The CDR3 DNA reads TGTGCCAGCAGTGAAGGGGGGTACAGGACGGGAGAGAGTTATGGCTACACCTTC. The chain couples TRBV6-1 to TRBJ1-2; a possible D gene is TRBD1 (5 bases). V lost 1 base and J 5 bases, leaving 23 bases between the germline ends. The CDR3 contains 18 residues. The germline V gene has CDR1 MNHNS and CDR2 SASEGT.

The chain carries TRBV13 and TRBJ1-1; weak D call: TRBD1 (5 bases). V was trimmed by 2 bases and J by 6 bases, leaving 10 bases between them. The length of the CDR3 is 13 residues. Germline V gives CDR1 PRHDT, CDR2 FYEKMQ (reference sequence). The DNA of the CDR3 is TGTGCCAGCAGCTTAACGACAGAAGCTGAAGCTTTCTTT. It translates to CASSLTTEAEAFF.

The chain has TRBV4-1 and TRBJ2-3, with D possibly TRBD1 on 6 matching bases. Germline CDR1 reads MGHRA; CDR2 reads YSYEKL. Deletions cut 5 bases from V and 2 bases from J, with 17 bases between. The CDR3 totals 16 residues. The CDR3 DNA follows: TGCGCCAGCAGCTCAAGGGCAGGGGTGGTCACAGATACGCAGTATTTT. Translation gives CASSSRAGVVTDTQYF.

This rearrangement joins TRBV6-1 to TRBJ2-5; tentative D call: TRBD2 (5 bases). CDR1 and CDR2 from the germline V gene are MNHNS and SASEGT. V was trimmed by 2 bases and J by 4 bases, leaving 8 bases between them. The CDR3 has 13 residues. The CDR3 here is CASSEYEGETQYF. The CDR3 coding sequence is TGTGCCAGCAGTGAATACGAGGGAGAGACCCAGTACTTC.